Following are 27 T cell receptor beta chains from one sample sequenced in a study of immune cell composition in non-small cell lung cancer. Libraries were prepared by immunoSEQ multiplex PCR; TCRdb keeps only in-frame clonotypes and omits some of them. Of around 10,000 clones listed, approximately 64% were seen once; the top ten hold about 9%. The sequencing sample was made of lung tumor tissue. Receptors were obtained from a human donor with non-small cell lung cancer.

The J gene is TRBJ2-7, the V gene TRBV4-1; 10 bases line up with TRBD1. This CDR3 is built from 21 residues. With V trimmed by 3 bases and J by 0 bases, 20 bases remained unmatched. Germline CDR1 is MGHRA and CDR2 is YSYEKL. The CDR3 nucleotides read TGCGCCAGCAGCCACGCAACCGGGACAGGGGTTATTCTACCAGACTCCTACGAGCAGTACTTC. Translating gives CASSHATGTGVILPDSYEQYF.

The V and J genes are TRBV5-4 and TRBJ2-1; TRBD2 matches at 15 bases. The CDR3 is 15 residues long. V shed 4 bases, J shed 6 bases, and the junction held 2 bases outside the gene matches. The germline gives CDR1 SGHNT, CDR2 YYREEE (reference sequence). CDR3 loop: CASSRTSGGVNEQFF. Written as DNA, the CDR3 is TGTGCCAGCAGCAGGACTAGCGGGGGGGTCAATGAGCAGTTCTTC.

This rearrangement joins TRBV11-2 to TRBJ2-7, with 8 nucleotides matching TRBD2. Per the germline V gene, CDR1 is SGHAT and CDR2 is FQNNGV. The V and J ends lost 0 bases and 2 bases, in that order; junction bases with no gene match: 9. This CDR3 has 17 residues. The CDR3 reads CASSLDREGQFAYEQYF. CDR3 coding DNA: TGTGCCAGCAGCTTAGATCGGGAGGGCCAGTTTGCCTACGAGCAGTACTTC.

The chain combines TRBV6-6 with TRBJ2-1; 7 bases are a match to TRBD2. CDR1 and CDR2 from the germline V gene are MNHNY and SVGAGI (reference sequence). The CDR3 is 15 residues long. J gave up 3 bases and V 6 bases, and 8 bases lay outside the gene matches. The chain's CDR3 is CASSPGRGDYNEQFF. CDR3 bases: TGTGCCAGCAGCCCCGGCCGGGGGGACTACAATGAGCAGTTCTTC.

This rearrangement joins TRBV4-3 to TRBJ2-7; no reliable D call. Per germline, CDR1 LGHNA and CDR2 YSLEER. V lost 2 bases and J lost 6, with 14 bases in between. This CDR3 is built from 14 residues. This chain's CDR3 is CASSQTRVAAEQYF. The CDR3 coding sequence is TGCGCCAGCAGCCAAACTCGGGTTGCGGCCGAGCAGTACTTC.

This clone was picked up a small number of times. The chain carries TRBV30 and TRBJ1-2; TRBD1 aligns across 7 bases. The CDR3 runs 11 residues. Germline assignment: CDR1 GTSNPN and CDR2 SVGIG (reference sequence). With 8 bases clipped from V and 2 bases from J, the junction kept 2 bases outside the gene matches. The CDR3 protein is CAAGQNYGYTF. The CDR3 coding sequence is TGTGCCGCGGGACAGAACTATGGCTACACCTTC.

This clone qualifies as medium-sized. The sample has other DNA sequences that encode this CDR3 too. V is TRBV6-5 and J is TRBJ2-7; D is possibly TRBD1 (7 bases). CDR3 size: 14 residues. The germline CDR1 and CDR2 sequences are MNHEY and SVGAGI. The V end was cut by 3 bases, the J end by 4 bases, with 13 bases between. The CDR3 DNA sequence: TGTGCCAGCAGTTATGGAGGGGGCGGGTACGAGCAGTACTTC. It translates to CASSYGGGGYEQYF.

The CDR3, as DNA: TGTGCCAGCAGCTTAGATTGGTCCGGAAACACCATATATTTT. Its protein product is CASSLDWSGNTIYF. The chain couples TRBV7-9 to TRBJ1-3; D call uncertain. The CDR3 extends over 14 amino acids. Germline V gene data show CDR1 as SEHNR and CDR2 as FQNEAQ (reference sequence). V lost 1 base to trimming and J lost 4 bases, with 8 bases between them.

This chain joins TRBV9 and TRBJ1-1; tentatively, D is TRBD1 (6 bases). Trimming shortened V by 5 bases and J by 5 bases, and 16 bases separated the two germline ends. The CDR3 runs to 14 residues. Germline V gene data show CDR1 as SGDLS and CDR2 as YYNGEE. CDR3 loop: CASSLTGRYTEAFF. The CDR3 bases are TGTGCCAGCAGTTTAACAGGGCGATATACTGAAGCTTTCTTT. The full variable domain, its missing parts supplied by reference TRBV9 and TRBJ1-1, is DSGVTQTPKHLITATGQRVTLRCSPRSGDLSVYWYQQSLDQGLQFLIQYYNGEERAKGNILERFSAQQFPDLHSELNLSSLELGDSALYFCASSLTGRYTEAFFGQGTRLTVV.

This clone is judged large (0.1 to 1%). The DNA of the CDR3 is TGTGCCAGCAGTTGGCAGGGATCTGGGGCCAACGTCCTGACTTTC. Its translation: CASSWQGSGANVLTF. This rearrangement joins TRBV28 to TRBJ2-6; D is perhaps TRBD1 (5 bases). CDR3 size: 15 residues. V shed 4 bases and J shed 1 base, with 8 bases lying between them. Germline V CDR1 and CDR2: MDHEN, SYDVKM.

The rearrangement uses TRBV6-6 and TRBJ1-6; the D is unclear. The V gene's germline CDR1 is MNHNY and CDR2 SVGAGI (reference sequence). This CDR3 region has 15 residues. Trimming shortened V by 6 bases and J by 5 bases, and 14 bases separated the two germline ends. CDR3 loop: CASSQMGLNNSPLHF. DNA for the CDR3: TGTGCCAGCAGCCAGATGGGCCTCAATAATTCACCCCTCCACTTT.

The chain employs TRBV11-2 and TRBJ2-3; a weak D match, TRBD2 (6 bases). The CDR3 is 12 residues long. From germline, CDR1 is SGHAT and CDR2 FQNNGV. V was pared by 5 bases and J by 8 bases, with 11 bases between. CDR3: CASSRLGGTQYF. CDR3 DNA sequence: TGTGCCAGCAGCCGACTAGGCGGTACGCAGTATTTT.

The gene calls are TRBV29-1 and TRBJ2-5; 11 bases align to TRBD2. V was clipped by 3 bases and J by 5 bases; unmatched bases: 14. Looked up from germline, CDR1 is SQVTM and CDR2 is ANQGSEA. The CDR3 extends over 17 amino acids. CDR3 amino acids: CSVDSPLSGGASETQYF. DNA for the CDR3: TGCAGCGTTGACTCCCCTCTTAGCGGGGGGGCCAGTGAGACCCAGTACTTC.

V is TRBV11-2 and J is TRBJ2-5; 7 nucleotides align to TRBD2. J gave up 10 bases and V 1 base, and 6 bases lay outside the gene matches. This CDR3 has 13 amino acids. The germline V gene has CDR1 SGHAT and CDR2 FQNNGV. The CDR3 reads CASSLGAGLDQYF. The DNA of the CDR3 is TGTGCCAGCAGCTTAGGAGCCGGACTAGACCAGTACTTC.

The V and J genes are TRBV11-2 and TRBJ1-1; TRBD1 matches 10 bases. Germline assignment: CDR1 SGHAT and CDR2 FQNNGV. CDR3 size: 14 residues. V dropped 5 bases and J dropped 7; count of bases not matched to a gene: 7. The CDR3, as DNA: TGTGCCAGCAGCCCCGACAGGGGGCGGAGTGAAGCTTTCTTT. Translation: CASSPDRGRSEAFF.

The chain has TRBV7-9 and TRBJ2-1; TRBD2 matches 9 bases. Germline CDR1 and CDR2: SEHNR and FQNEAQ (reference sequence). The CDR3 is 14 residues long. V trimming: 5 bases; J trimming: 5 bases; junction bases outside the gene matches: 4. CDR3 bases: TGTGCCAGCAGCGGCGGGGGGGGGAACAATGAGCAGTTCTTC. Its translation: CASSGGGGNNEQFF. Supplemented by reference TRBV7-9 and TRBJ2-1, the full variable domain reads DTGVSQNPRHKITKRGQNVTFRCDPISEHNRLYWYRQTLGQGPEFLTYFQNEAQLEKSRLLSDRFSAERPKGSFSTLEIQRTEQGDSAMYLCASSGGGGNNEQFFGPGTRLTVL.

This chain uses TRBV9 with TRBJ2-2; 10 positions agree with TRBD2. Germline V gives CDR1 SGDLS, CDR2 YYNGEE. V was pared by 4 bases and J by 7 bases, with 7 bases of the junction left unmatched. The CDR3 has 15 amino acids. The CDR3 sequence is CASSLSGGTIGELFF. The CDR3 coding sequence is TGTGCCAGCAGCCTTAGCGGGGGGACTATCGGGGAGCTGTTTTTT. Combining the CDR3 with reference TRBV9 and TRBJ2-2 gives the whole variable domain DSGVTQTPKHLITATGQRVTLRCSPRSGDLSVYWYQQSLDQGLQFLIQYYNGEERAKGNILERFSAQQFPDLHSELNLSSLELGDSALYFCASSLSGGTIGELFFGEGSRLTVL.

This rearrangement joins TRBV6-1 to TRBJ2-2; D gene uncertain. The CDR3 runs to 15 residues. Germline V lookup: CDR1 MNHNS, CDR2 SASEGT. Trimming left V 6 bases short and J 4 bases short, with 15 bases between. The CDR3 DNA reads TGTGCCAGCAGACCACTTGGAACGTCCACCGGGGAGCTGTTTTTT. It is translated as CASRPLGTSTGELFF.

This clone has more than one count but fewer than ten. The chain uses TRBV6-1 and TRBJ1-2, with TRBD1 as a possible D gene (5 bases). Germline assignment: CDR1 MNHNS and CDR2 SASEGT. V shed 11 bases and J shed 4 bases, with 14 bases lying between them. The CDR3 spans 12 residues. The CDR3 region has the DNA TGTGCCGCCCGGACACCTCTCTATGGCTACACCTTC. It is translated as CAARTPLYGYTF.

V and J are TRBV6-5 and TRBJ1-6; D gene uncertain. This CDR3 has 13 residues. Trimming stripped 3 bases from V and 13 bases from J, with 13 bases between. In germline, CDR1 is MNHEY, CDR2 SVGAGI. Written as DNA, the CDR3 is TGTGCCAGCAGTTATCTCCAGGCGGCCCCCCTCCACTTT. Protein product: CASSYLQAAPLHF.

The rearrangement uses TRBV6-5 and TRBJ1-1; TRBD1 agrees at 11 bases. V lost 4 bases, J lost 4 bases, and 5 bases stayed unmatched. Germline-derived CDR1 and CDR2 are MNHEY and SVGAGI. The CDR3 is 15 amino acids. The DNA for the CDR3 is TGTGCCAGCAGTTCAGCCGGGACAGGGGGCACTGAAGCTTTCTTT. It translates to CASSSAGTGGTEAFF.

This clone appeared a few times. The chain uses TRBV7-6 and TRBJ1-1, with D possibly TRBD1 on 6 matching bases. The CDR3 covers 13 residues. The germline V gene encodes CDR1 SGHVS and CDR2 FNYEAQ. The ends were cut back, 4 bases at V and 4 bases at J, with 10 bases in the middle. The CDR3 DNA reads TGTGCCAGCAGCTCACAGGGATCCACTGAAGCTTTCTTT. Its translation: CASSSQGSTEAFF.

J is TRBJ1-2 and V is TRBV19; D is uncertain. The CDR3 covers 14 residues. The V end lost 3 bases, the J end lost 4 bases, and 12 bases lay between the germline ends. Germline values: CDR1 LNHDA, CDR2 SQIVND (reference sequence). The CDR3 is CASSISTAAYGYTF. The CDR3 nucleotides read TGTGCCAGTAGTATTTCTACAGCCGCCTATGGCTACACCTTC.

The chain has TRBV6-5 and TRBJ1-1; D may be TRBD1 (5 bases). With 5 bases removed from V and 1 base from J, the gap between germline ends came to 14 bases. Germline values: CDR1 MNHEY, CDR2 SVGAGI. The CDR3 runs 15 residues. CDR3 nucleotides: TGTGCCAGCAGTCTGAAGGCCGGGGCGAACACTGAAGCTTTCTTT. Translated: CASSLKAGANTEAFF.

This sequence joins TRBV5-4 and TRBJ2-1; unclear D gene. Trimming took 0 bases from V and 0 from J, leaving 10 bases between them. CDR1 and CDR2 (germline): SGHNT, YYREEE (reference sequence). The CDR3 consists of 16 residues. CDR3 sequence: CASSLARPSSYNEQFF. CDR3 coding DNA: TGTGCCAGCAGCTTGGCCAGGCCGAGCTCCTACAATGAGCAGTTCTTC.

The chain is built from TRBV7-7 and TRBJ2-2; TRBD2 is a possible D gene (6 bases). The V gene lost 6 bases and the J gene lost 3 bases, with 17 bases spanning the gap. This CDR3 region has 16 residues. Germline CDR1 reads SSHAT; CDR2 reads FNYEAQ (reference sequence). CDR3 sequence: CASRLSPGGDTGELFF. CDR3 nucleotide sequence: TGTGCCAGCAGGTTATCCCCCGGCGGGGACACCGGGGAGCTGTTTTTT. The complete variable domain, with remaining parts taken from reference TRBV7-7 and TRBJ2-2, reads GAGVSQSPRYKVTKRGQDVTLRCDPISSHATLYWYQQALGQGPEFLTYFNYEAQPDKSGLPSDRFSAERPEGSISTLTIQRTEQRDSAMYRCASRLSPGGDTGELFFGEGSRLTVL.

This chain joins TRBV9 and TRBJ2-5, with D hard to call. CDR1 is SGDLS, CDR2 YYNGEE, per germline. V lost 0 bases to trimming and J lost 5 bases, with 5 bases between them. This CDR3 comprises 12 residues. CDR3 DNA: TGTGCCAGCAGCGTAGTTGGGGAGACCCAGTACTTC. As protein: CASSVVGETQYF. Using reference TRBV9 and TRBJ2-5 for the parts outside the CDR3, the full variable domain is DSGVTQTPKHLITATGQRVTLRCSPRSGDLSVYWYQQSLDQGLQFLIQYYNGEERAKGNILERFSAQQFPDLHSELNLSSLELGDSALYFCASSVVGETQYFGPGTRLLVL.